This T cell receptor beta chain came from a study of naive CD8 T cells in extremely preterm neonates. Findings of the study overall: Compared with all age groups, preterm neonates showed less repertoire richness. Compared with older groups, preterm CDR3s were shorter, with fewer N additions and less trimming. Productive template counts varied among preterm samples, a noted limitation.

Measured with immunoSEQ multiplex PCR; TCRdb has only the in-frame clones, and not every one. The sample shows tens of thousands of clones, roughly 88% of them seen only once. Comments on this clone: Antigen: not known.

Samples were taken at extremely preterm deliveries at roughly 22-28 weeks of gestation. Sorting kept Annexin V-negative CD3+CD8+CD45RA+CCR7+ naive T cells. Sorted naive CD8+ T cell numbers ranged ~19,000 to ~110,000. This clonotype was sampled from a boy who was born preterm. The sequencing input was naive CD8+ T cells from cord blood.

CDR3 sequence: CASSLTAYEQYF. The DNA for the CDR3 is TGTGCCAGCAGCTTAACAGCCTACGAGCAGTACTTC. The chain joins TRBV11-1 to TRBJ2-7; D unclear. The ends were cut back, 2 bases at V and 2 bases at J, with 4 bases in the middle. Germline CDR1 is SGHAT and CDR2 is FQDESV (reference sequence). The CDR3 sequence is 12 residues long.